The rows below give T cell receptor beta chains drawn from one sample of a study of cytomegalovirus exposure and HLA in healthy donors. Assay: immunoSEQ multiplex PCR; the TCRdb copy retains only in-frame clones and omits some. This sample has roughly 180,000 clones, with around four fifths found just once. The source material was PBMCs. Receptors originate from a man in his thirties or forties in good health and CMV-seronegative. The CDR3 runs from the conserved cysteine through the conserved F or W. D genes are given only for firm matches. Clone size, where shown, is once, few, many, or a class for clones that have expanded.

j_gene	d_gene	abundance	v_gene	len	CDR3nt	CDR3aa
TRBJ2-3	NA	NA	TRBV4-2	15	TGTGCCAGCAGCCAAGATGTTAGCGGAGCAGATACGCAGTATTTT	CASSQDVSGADTQYF
TRBJ2-7	NA	NA	TRBV18	13	TGTGCCAGCTCTTTAGAGGGTTTGTACGAGCAGTACTTC	CASSLEGLYEQYF
TRBJ1-2	NA	NA	TRBV10-3	13	TGTGCCATCAGGACAGAAGCTAACTATGGCTACACCTTC	CAIRTEANYGYTF
TRBJ2-7	NA	NA	TRBV7-2	14	TGTGCCAGCAGCTTAGCTCGAATTTCCTACGGGCAGTACTTC	CASSLARISYGQYF
TRBJ1-5	NA	NA	TRBV29-1	12	TGCAGCGCCCGGGATGGGAATCAGCCCCAGCATTTT	CSARDGNQPQHF
TRBJ1-4	NA	NA	TRBV7-9	13	TGTGCCAGCAGCTTACGCAGAGGTGAAAAACTGTTTTTT	CASSLRRGEKLFF
TRBJ1-1	NA	NA	TRBV30	13	TGTGCCTGGAGTGCGTACGTCAGGGGTTCGTATGAGTTT	CAWSAYVRGSYEF
TRBJ2-5	TRBD2	NA	TRBV4-1	17	TGCGCCAGCAGCCAAGACCTCGGGACTAGAAGACAAGAGACCCAGTACTTC	CASSQDLGTRRQETQYF
TRBJ1-4	TRBD1	NA	TRBV4-3	15	TGCGCCAGCAGCCGTTCCGGGACAGGGTCCCAAAAACTGTTTTTT	CASSRSGTGSQKLFF
TRBJ1-3	TRBD1	NA	TRBV6-5	14	TGTGCCAGCAGTCTACAGGGGGCAAGAAACACCATATATTTT	CASSLQGARNTIYF
TRBJ1-5	TRBD1	NA	TRBV5-1	14	TGCGCCAGCAGCACAGGGGTACGCAATCAGCCCCAGCATTTT	CASSTGVRNQPQHF
TRBJ2-6	NA	few	TRBV5-6	16	TGTGCCAGCAGCTTTTCTGGGGCGCTTGGGGCCAACGTCCTGACTTTC	CASSFSGALGANVLTF
TRBJ2-6	TRBD2	NA	TRBV2	15	TGTGCCAGCAGGTCGGGGGGTTCTGGGGCCAACGTCCTGACTTTC	CASRSGGSGANVLTF
TRBJ2-7	NA	NA	TRBV6-5	14	TGTGCCAGCAGTTACTCCCCCGGGTCTTACGAGCAGTACTTC	CASSYSPGSYEQYF
TRBJ2-2	NA	NA	TRBV21-1	24	TGTGCCAGCAGCAAAAAAATGGCCCCGATTATTCGAGGACAGGGGGCCGTGAACACCGGGGAGCTGTTTTTT	CASSKKMAPIIRGQGAVNTGELFF
TRBJ1-1	TRBD1	NA	TRBV5-1	15	TGCGCCAGCAGCTCCGGACAGGTGATGAACACTGAAGCTTTCTTT	CASSSGQVMNTEAFF
TRBJ2-7	TRBD1	once	TRBV5-1	15	TGCGCCAGCAGCTTTGGTATCGCCAGGGGGTACGAGCAGTACTTC	CASSFGIARGYEQYF
TRBJ1-6	NA	NA	TRBV19	14	TGTGCCAGTAGTCTAAGTGTAGGGGATTCACCCCTCCACTTT	CASSLSVGDSPLHF
TRBJ1-5	NA	NA	TRBV25-1	13	TGTGCCAGCAGTGAAATTGAGGGACAGCCCCAGCATTTT	CASSEIEGQPQHF
TRBJ1-2	NA	NA	TRBV28	12	TGTGCCAGCAGTCCGACAGTTTATGGCTACACCTTC	CASSPTVYGYTF
TRBJ1-5	NA	NA	TRBV5-5	12	TGTGCCAGCAGCTTGGTAGATCAGCCCCAGCATTTT	CASSLVDQPQHF
TRBJ1-2	TRBD1	NA	TRBV28	14	TGTGCCAGCAGTCGGTGGGACAGGGACTATGGCTACACCTTC	CASSRWDRDYGYTF
TRBJ2-3	TRBD1	NA	TRBV29-1	14	TGCAGCGTCCCCGGACAGGGGAGGGCAGATACGCAGTATTTT	CSVPGQGRADTQYF
TRBJ2-6	NA	NA	TRBV6-6	14	TGTGCCAGCAATCTCGCGTCTGGGGCCAACGTCCTGACTTTC	CASNLASGANVLTF
TRBJ2-5	NA	NA	TRBV9	16	TGTGCCAGCAGCCCAAGGGGGGGAGCGCTAGGGGAGACCCAGTACTTC	CASSPRGGALGETQYF
TRBJ2-1	TRBD2	NA	TRBV9	16	TGTGCCAGCAGCCTGGGGGAGTCTAGCGGGAGGGCTGAGCAGTTCTTC	CASSLGESSGRAEQFF
TRBJ1-2	TRBD1	NA	TRBV18	15	TGTGCCAGCTCACCAGGGACAGGGTATGACTATGGCTACACCTTC	CASSPGTGYDYGYTF
TRBJ2-7	TRBD1	NA	TRBV10-3	15	TGTGCCATCAGTGACGTTACAGGGGGGTCCTACGAGCAGTACTTC	CAISDVTGGSYEQYF